This T cell receptor (beta chain) is drawn from a study of T cell responses to AZD1222 COVID-19 vaccine. Assay: immunoSEQ multiplex PCR; the TCRdb copy retains only in-frame clones and omits some. The sample yields tens of thousands of clones, 89% seen once. The input for sequencing was peripheral blood, taken 28 days after the second AZD1222 dose. The receptor's source is an adult who received the AZD1222 COVID-19 vaccine.

The CDR3 region is CASSLGRLAGGTDTQYF. Here the CDR3 DNA reads TGCGCCAGCAGCTTAGGACGACTAGCGGGGGGCACAGATACGCAGTATTTT. The chain employs TRBV5-1 and TRBJ2-3, with 12 bases that match TRBD2. V lost 2 bases to trimming and J lost 1 base; unmatched junction nucleotides: 5. The CDR3 has 17 residues. Looked up from germline, CDR1 is SGHRS and CDR2 is YFSETQ.